These 3 T cell receptor beta chains share one sample of origin, sequenced in a study of CD8 T cells in cerebrospinal fluid in Alzheimer's disease. TCRdb derives one entry per CDR3 protein from the 10x single-cell sequencing reads, leaving out DNA. The sample is made up of roughly 1,400 distinct CDR3 sequences, and the top ten hold roughly 19% of it. Sequencing was carried out using cerebrospinal fluid. The source of these receptors is a human donor with mild cognitive impairment.

The chain joins TRBV15 to TRBJ2-2; TCRdb names TRBD2, which stays unverified in the absence of DNA. The CDR3 sequence is 17 residues long. The germline V gene encodes CDR1 LNHNV and CDR2 YYDKDF (reference sequence). CDR3 region: CATSRGLAGSDTGELFF.

This clonotype is classed as medium-sized by frequency. V and J are TRBV20-1 and TRBJ1-1; TCRdb returns TRBD1, unconfirmable since there is no DNA. The CDR3 runs 16 residues. CDR1 is DFQATT and CDR2 is SNEGSKA in the germline V gene (reference sequence). CDR3 sequence: CSARDATAGVGTEAFF.

This clonotype ranks as medium-sized in terms of frequency. CDR3 residues: CATSEFGGEKLFF. V and J are TRBV15 and TRBJ1-4; without DNA, the TCRdb call of TRBD1 cannot be checked. CDR3 length: 13 residues. In germline, CDR1 is LNHNV, CDR2 YYDKDF (reference sequence).